Reported below is one T cell receptor (beta chain). As yet, its antigen is unknown. The sample is drawn from a study of T-cell memory formation after mild COVID-19. Findings of the study overall: Researchers report contracting CD4+ clones mostly in CM and EM, with CD8+ clones in EMRA. Detection of some responders pre-infection suggested pre-existing cross-reactive memory T cells participated. SARS-CoV-2 specificity of second-wave clones peaking day 37 was unconfirmed.

Germline-derived CDR1 and CDR2 are SEHNR and FQNEAQ (reference sequence). This CDR3 contains 16 residues. V dropped 4 bases and J dropped 3 bases, with 18 bases sitting between them. Constant-segment-primed 5'RACE gave TCR alpha and TCR beta cDNA libraries with sample barcodes and UMIs. From the 5' RACE reads, TCRdb called clonotypes with MiXCR, one entry per CDR3 protein. The sample lists about 110,000 distinct CDR3 sequences; 9.5% to 15% were seen once. This TCR was recovered from an adult woman who had mild COVID-19 (a few samples of this study predate the infection). Cell type and time point are not known. The sequenced sample was PBMCs or a T cell subset sorted from them (not recorded which). The chain employs TRBV7-9 and TRBJ1-1, with a possible D match to TRBD1 (5 bases). DNA for the CDR3: TGTGCCAGCAGCTCTTTAACCGCCGGGACGGACACTGAAGCTTTCTTT. As protein: CASSSLTAGTDTEAFF.